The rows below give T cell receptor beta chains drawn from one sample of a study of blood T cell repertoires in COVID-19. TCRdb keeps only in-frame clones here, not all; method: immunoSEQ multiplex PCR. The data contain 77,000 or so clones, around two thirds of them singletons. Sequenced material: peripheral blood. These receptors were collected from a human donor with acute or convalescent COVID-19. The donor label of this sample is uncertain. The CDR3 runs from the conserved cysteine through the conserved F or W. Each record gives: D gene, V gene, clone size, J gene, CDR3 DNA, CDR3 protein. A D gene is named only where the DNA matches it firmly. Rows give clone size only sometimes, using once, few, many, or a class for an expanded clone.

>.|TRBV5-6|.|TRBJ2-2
TGTGCCAGCAGCTCGCTGGACAGGAACACCGGGGAGCTGTTTTTT
CASSSLDRNTGELFF
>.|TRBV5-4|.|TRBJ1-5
TGTGCCAGCAGCTCGGGGTACAATCAGCCCCAGCATTTT
CASSSGYNQPQHF
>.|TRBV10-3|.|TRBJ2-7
TGTGCCATCAGTCCGTCCGGGACACCTTACGAGCAGTACTTC
CAISPSGTPYEQYF
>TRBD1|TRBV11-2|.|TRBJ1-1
TGTGCCAGCAGCTTAGAAGGACAGGGGAACACTGAAGCTTTCTTT
CASSLEGQGNTEAFF
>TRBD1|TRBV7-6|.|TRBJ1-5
TGTGCCAGCAGCCCCGGACAGGGGACTAATCAGCCCCAGCATTTT
CASSPGQGTNQPQHF
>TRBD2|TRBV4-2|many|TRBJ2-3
TGTGCCAGCAGCCAACCTAGCGGGAGGGTCACAGATACGCAGTATTTT
CASSQPSGRVTDTQYF
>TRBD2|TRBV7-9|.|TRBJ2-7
TGTGCCAGCAGCCCCAGGTCTAGCGGAGCCTACGAGCAGTACTTC
CASSPRSSGAYEQYF
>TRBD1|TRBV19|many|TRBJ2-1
TGTGCCAGTAGTATTGGAAGGGGGCGTCAAAATGAGCAGTTCTTC
CASSIGRGRQNEQFF
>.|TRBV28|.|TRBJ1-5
TGTGCCAGCAGTCTACAGGGATGGGGGCAGCCCCAGCATTTT
CASSLQGWGQPQHF
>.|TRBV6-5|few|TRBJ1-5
TGTGCCAGCAGATGGGAGGGGGGCAATCAGCCCCAGCATTTT
CASRWEGGNQPQHF
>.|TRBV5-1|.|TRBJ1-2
TGCGCCAGCAGCCCCGATGCTACTTCCTATGGCTACACCTTC
CASSPDATSYGYTF
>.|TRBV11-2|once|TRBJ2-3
TGTGCCAGCAGCTCCACGGTGGATACGCAGTATTTT
CASSSTVDTQYF
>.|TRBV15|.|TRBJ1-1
TGTGCCACCAGCAGAGAAGGTCGGGGCACTGAAGCTTTCTTT
CATSREGRGTEAFF
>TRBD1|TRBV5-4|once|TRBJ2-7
TGTGCCAGCAGCTTGGCCGGTAGGACAGGAACCTACGAGCAGTACTTC
CASSLAGRTGTYEQYF
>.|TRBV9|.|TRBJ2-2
TGTGCCAGCAGCGTAGGGCCCTCCGGGGAGCTGTTTTTT
CASSVGPSGELFF
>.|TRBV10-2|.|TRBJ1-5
TGCGCCAGCAGTGAAATTCAGGGCCATAGCAATCAGCCCCAGCATTTT
CASSEIQGHSNQPQHF
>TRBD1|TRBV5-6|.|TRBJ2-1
TGTGCCAGCAGCTTGGGACAGGGGTGGCATAATGAGCAGTTCTTC
CASSLGQGWHNEQFF
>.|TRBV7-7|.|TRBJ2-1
TGTGCCAGCAGCTTAGCAGGGAGGAATGAGCAGTTCTTC
CASSLAGRNEQFF
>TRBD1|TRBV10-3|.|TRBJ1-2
TGTGCCATCAGTGACCATCGGACAGGGGAGGCGGGCTATGGCTACACCTTC
CAISDHRTGEAGYGYTF
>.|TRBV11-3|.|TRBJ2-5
TGTGCCAGCAGCTTAGGTGGCAGGGGCCTCCAAGAGACCCAGTACTTC
CASSLGGRGLQETQYF
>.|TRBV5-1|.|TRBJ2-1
TGCGCCAGCAGCTTGGGACAGGTCTCCTACAATGAGCAGTTCTTC
CASSLGQVSYNEQFF
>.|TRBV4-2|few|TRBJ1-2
TGTGCCAGCAGCCAAGATCAGGGGTCCGACTATGGCTACACCTTC
CASSQDQGSDYGYTF
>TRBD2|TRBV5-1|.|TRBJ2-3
TGCGCCAGCAGCTTGCAGTCTTCTAGCGGGAGAGGGACAGATACGCAGTATTTT
CASSLQSSSGRGTDTQYF
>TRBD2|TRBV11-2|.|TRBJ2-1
TGTGCCAGCAGCCTCAGGACTAGCGGGAACTACAATGAGCAGTTCTTC
CASSLRTSGNYNEQFF
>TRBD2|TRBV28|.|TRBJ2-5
TGTGCCAGCAGGGGGCGGATAGGACTAGCGGGGCTCCGGGAGACCCAGTACTTC
CASRGRIGLAGLRETQYF
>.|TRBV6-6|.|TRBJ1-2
TGTGCCAGCCTGGTGGTGGGGGCGCGTAGTGGCTACACCTTC
CASLVVGARSGYTF
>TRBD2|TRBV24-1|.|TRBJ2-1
TGTGCCACCAGTGATCTAGCGGGGGGGGGCAATGAGCAGTTCTTC
CATSDLAGGGNEQFF
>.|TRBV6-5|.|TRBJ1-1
TGTGCCAGCAGGAGGTGGAACACTGAAGCTTTCTTT
CASRRWNTEAFF
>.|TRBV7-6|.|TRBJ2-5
TGTGCCAGCAGCTTAGAAAGCGGCCTCCAAGAGACCCAGTACTTC
CASSLESGLQETQYF
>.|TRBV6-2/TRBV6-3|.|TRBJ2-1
TGTGCCAGCAGTTACTTCGGTAATGAGCAGTTCTTC
CASSYFGNEQFF
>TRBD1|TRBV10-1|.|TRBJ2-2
TGCGCCAGCAGTGGGCAGGGGGCCGGCGGGGAGCTGTTTTTT
CASSGQGAGGELFF
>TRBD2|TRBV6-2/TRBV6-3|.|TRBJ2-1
TGTGCCAGCAGTTTTACTAGCGGGAGGTCGAGCTCCTACAATGAGCAGTTCTTC
CASSFTSGRSSSYNEQFF
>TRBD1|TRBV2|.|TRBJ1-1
TGTGCCAGCAGTCAGAATTACAGGGGGCGGGCTGAAGCTTTCTTT
CASSQNYRGRAEAFF
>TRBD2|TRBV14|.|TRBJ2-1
TGTGCCAGCCCCCTTAGCGGGAGTCTCAATGAGCAGTTCTTC
CASPLSGSLNEQFF
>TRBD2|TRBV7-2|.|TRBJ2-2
TGTGCCAGCAGCACGACTAGCGGGGTTGTCGGGGAGCTGTTTTTT
CASSTTSGVVGELFF
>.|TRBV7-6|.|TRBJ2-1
TGTGCCAGCAGCTTAGGGGCGGGGAAGCAGTTCTTC
CASSLGAGKQFF
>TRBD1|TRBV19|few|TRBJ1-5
TGTGCCAGTACACCGACAGGGTCGTATAGCAATCAGCCCCAGCATTTT
CASTPTGSYSNQPQHF
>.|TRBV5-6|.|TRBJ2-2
TGTGCCAGCAGCTCTGGACTCCTGAACACCGGGGAGCTGTTTTTT
CASSSGLLNTGELFF
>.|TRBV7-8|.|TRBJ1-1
TGTGCCAGCAGCTTAGGGCACAGTGATGAAGCTTTCTTT
CASSLGHSDEAFF
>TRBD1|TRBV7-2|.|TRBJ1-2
TGTGCCAGCAGCGGGGACAGTTATGGCTACACCTTC
CASSGDSYGYTF
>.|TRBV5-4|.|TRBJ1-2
TGTGCCAGCAGCTTGGTTTGGCAGGATACTTATGGCTACACCTTC
CASSLVWQDTYGYTF
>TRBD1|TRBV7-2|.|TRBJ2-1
TGTGCCAGCAGCCGCGGACCGACAGGGAAGGAGCAGTTCTTC
CASSRGPTGKEQFF
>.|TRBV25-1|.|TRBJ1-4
TGTGCCAGCAGTGAATTTAAAGGGGTTTGGGAAAAACTGTTTTTT
CASSEFKGVWEKLFF
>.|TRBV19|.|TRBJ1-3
TGTGCCAGTCACCTCCGGTGGCCAGGGCAAGACAGAAACACCATATATTTT
CASHLRWPGQDRNTIYF
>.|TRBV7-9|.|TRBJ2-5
TGTGCCAGCAGCTTAACAAACCAAGAGACCCAGTACTTC
CASSLTNQETQYF
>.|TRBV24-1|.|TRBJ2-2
TGTGCCACCAGTGATTGGGGGGTCGGTTTAGACAACACCGGGGAGCTGTTTTTT
CATSDWGVGLDNTGELFF
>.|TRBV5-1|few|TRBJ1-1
TGCGCCAGCAGCTTTGGGGCCATGAACACTGAAGCTTTCTTT
CASSFGAMNTEAFF
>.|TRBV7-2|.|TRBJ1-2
TGTGCCAGCAGCTTAGGGGCAGCCTATGGCTACACCTTC
CASSLGAAYGYTF
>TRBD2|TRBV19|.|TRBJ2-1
TGTGCCAGTAGTCCCCCAGCGGGATTGAATGAGCAGTTCTTC
CASSPPAGLNEQFF
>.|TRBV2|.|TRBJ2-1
TGTGCCAGCAGTGAATTGGCTAGGCCCTACAATGAGCAGTTCTTC
CASSELARPYNEQFF
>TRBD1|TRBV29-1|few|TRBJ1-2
TGCAGCGGGGGGGACAGGGGAATATATGGCTACACCTTC
CSGGDRGIYGYTF
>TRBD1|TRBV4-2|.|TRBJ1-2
TGTGCCAGCAGCCAGCCGGGACAGACAAACTATGGCTACACCTTC
CASSQPGQTNYGYTF
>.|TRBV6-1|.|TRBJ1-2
TGTGCCAGCAGTGAAGGGGTGACACAATATGGCTACACCTTC
CASSEGVTQYGYTF